The rows below give T cell receptor beta chains drawn from one sample of a study of blood T cells in healthy people across ages. TCRdb analysed the 5' RACE reads with MiXCR anew, one entry per CDR3 protein. The data hold about 1.7 million distinct CDR3 sequences, with 28% observed a single time. Sequenced sample: blood. These receptors all stem from a woman between 25 and 40 years old in good health. Both conserved end residues are part of each CDR3. A D gene is named only where the DNA matches it firmly. Size tells how often a clone was seen (once, few, many) or the class of an expanded clone, and some rows leave it out.

TRBJ1-2,TRBV7-2,-,TRBD1,TGTGCCAGCAGCTTAGCTCGGACAGGGGGCCGCAATGGCTACACCTTC,CASSLARTGGRNGYTF
TRBJ2-7,TRBV7-9,-,-,TGTGCCAGCAGCCCCGTTCTTCTCGAGCAGTACTTC,CASSPVLLEQYF
TRBJ2-1,TRBV20-1,-,TRBD2,TGCAGTGCCGATCCGGGACTAGCAGGTAATGAGCAGTTCTTC,CSADPGLAGNEQFF
TRBJ1-5,TRBV7-9,-,-,TGTGCCAGCAGCCTGGGAGGGGGGGGACGCAATCAGCCCCAGCATTTT,CASSLGGGGRNQPQHF
TRBJ1-2,TRBV4-1,-,-,TGCGCCAGCAGCCAAGCGGCGATAAAAGAGGATGGCTACACCTTC,CASSQAAIKEDGYTF
TRBJ2-5,TRBV28,-,-,TGTGCCAGCAACCTTAGACAAGGAGAGACCCAGTACTTC,CASNLRQGETQYF
TRBJ2-7,TRBV11-2,few,-,TGTGCCAGCAGCTTCTCAGGGTCTTTCTACGAGCAGTACTTC,CASSFSGSFYEQYF
TRBJ2-7,TRBV6-2/TRBV6-3,-,-,TGTGCCAGCAGTTACGGCACGGAGAACTACGAGCAGTACTTC,CASSYGTENYEQYF
TRBJ2-1,TRBV5-1,-,-,TGCGCCAGCAGCTTGGTAGAAGGCAATGAGCAGTTCTTC,CASSLVEGNEQFF
TRBJ2-7,TRBV20-1,-,TRBD2,TGCAGTGCTAGAGATAGGGTAGCGGGAGAAAGCTCCTACAATGAGCAGTACTTC,CSARDRVAGESSYNEQYF
TRBJ2-1,TRBV7-9,few,-,TGTGCCAGCTACGCAAACAACAATGAGCAGTTCTTC,CASYANNNEQFF
TRBJ1-4,TRBV20-1,-,-,TGCAGTGCTCCCACAGGGCCCTCTAATGAAAAACTGTTTTTT,CSAPTGPSNEKLFF
TRBJ2-5,TRBV29-1,few,-,TGCAGCGGTATCCGACAGGAGGAGACCCAGTACTTC,CSGIRQEETQYF
TRBJ2-1,TRBV20-1,many,-,TGCAGTGCTATTTCCGGGAACGCCAATGAGCAGTTCTTC,CSAISGNANEQFF
TRBJ1-6,TRBV21-1,-,-,TGTGCCAGCAGCAAAGCCCAAGTACCGACATCACCCCTCCACTTT,CASSKAQVPTSPLHF
TRBJ2-7,TRBV6-5,-,-,TGTGCCAGCAGTGTAGGCAGGGGCTACGAGCAGTACTTC,CASSVGRGYEQYF
TRBJ1-1,TRBV5-4,-,TRBD1,TGTGCCAGCAGCTCCTCGGGACAGATCAACACTGAAGCTTTCTTT,CASSSSGQINTEAFF
TRBJ1-4,TRBV7-9,-,TRBD1,TGTGCCAGCAGCTTAGAGGACTCCGGGACAGGGCATGAAAAACTGTTTTTT,CASSLEDSGTGHEKLFF
TRBJ2-5,TRBV5-1,many,-,TGCGCCAGCAGCGCCCAGGGGGGCTCCAGGGAGACCCAGTACTTC,CASSAQGGSRETQYF
TRBJ2-2,TRBV14,-,TRBD1,TGTGCCAACAGCCAAGGAGGGACAGGGGTATGGACCGGGGAGCTGTTTTTT,CANSQGGTGVWTGELFF
TRBJ2-7,TRBV6-5,-,-,TGTGCCAGCAGTCGCCCGACAGGAAGCAACGAGCAGTACTTC,CASSRPTGSNEQYF
TRBJ2-5,TRBV11-2,few,-,TGTGCCAGCAGCTTTTATGGGGCCCTTGAGACCCAGTACTTC,CASSFYGALETQYF
TRBJ2-1,TRBV5-1,few,TRBD1,TGCGCCAGCACGAGTCAGGGGGTTGGTCTCTACAATGAGCAGTTCTTC,CASTSQGVGLYNEQFF
TRBJ1-1,TRBV28,few,-,TGTGCCAGCAGTTTTGGGGGGCGCGGTAGAAACACTGAGGCTTTCTTT,CASSFGGRGRNTEAFF
TRBJ2-1,TRBV28,-,TRBD2,TGTGCCAGCAGTTTACCGGCGGCGGGGGACTACAATGAGCAGTTCTTC,CASSLPAAGDYNEQFF
TRBJ1-1,TRBV28,-,-,TGTGCCAGCGCAACGGACAGCAACACTGAAGCTTTCTTT,CASATDSNTEAFF
TRBJ1-4,TRBV18,few,-,TGTGCCAGCTCACCAGTCAGCCCTAATGAAAAACTGTTTTTT,CASSPVSPNEKLFF
TRBJ2-7,TRBV20-1,-,TRBD2,TGCAGTGCTAGATACAGGGGACTAGCGGGAGTCGGTTACGAGCAGTACTTC,CSARYRGLAGVGYEQYF
TRBJ2-5,TRBV9,-,TRBD1,TGTGCCAGCAGCGTGGGCCGGCCAGGGGGGACCCAGTACTTC,CASSVGRPGGTQYF
TRBJ2-2,TRBV18,-,-,TGTGCCAGCTCACCACGGGGTGCGGTTGCCGGGGAGCTGTTTTTT,CASSPRGAVAGELFF
TRBJ1-4,TRBV6-6,few,-,TGTGCCAGCAGTTACTCGGAAGGAGTCAATGAAAAACTGTTTTTT,CASSYSEGVNEKLFF
TRBJ2-1,TRBV10-3,-,-,TGTGCCGCGGGACAGCTCCAAGAGACCCAGTTCTTC,CAAGQLQETQFF